This T cell receptor beta chain was captured by sequencing in a study of graft-versus-host responses after intestinal transplantation. TCRdb keeps only in-frame clones here, not all; method: immunoSEQ multiplex PCR. The sample has 100,000 or so clones; roughly 91% are singletons. CDR3 length: 16 amino acids. The sample holds one count of this clone. What it binds is not known. The chain uses TRBV21-1 and TRBJ1-4; the D call of TRBD1 is as the table states it, not checked on the DNA. TRBV21-1 is marked as a pseudogene. The sample was unstimulated CD8+ T cells sorted from spleen or lymph node cells, taken before intestinal transplant. The clonotype comes from a human donor who received an intestinal transplant. CDR3 coding DNA: TGTGCCAGCAGCAAAGAGGGGTGGACAGGGGACGAAAAACTGTTTTTT. This codes for CASSKEGWTGDEKLFF.